The 2 T cell receptor beta chains presented below share a single source sample, sequenced in a study of blood T cell repertoires in COVID-19. The method was immunoSEQ multiplex PCR; TCRdb's version includes in-frame clones alone and lacks a portion of them. The data show under 150,000 clones, with approximately 84% seen just once and over 10% held by the top ten. The sequencing input was peripheral blood. These receptors all stem from a human donor in a cohort sampled during active COVID-19.

The chain links TRBV6-5 to TRBJ1-4, with D maybe TRBD1 (6 bases). Germline V CDR1 and CDR2: MNHEY, SVGAGI. V was trimmed by 6 bases and J by 7 bases, leaving 12 bases between them. This CDR3 spans 13 amino acids. CDR3 bases: TGTGCCAGCAGGCACAGGGAGGGTGAAAAACTGTTTTTT. This sequence encodes CASRHREGEKLFF.

The chain recombines TRBV9 with TRBJ1-1; D remains unclear. Germline CDR1 and CDR2: SGDLS and YYNGEE. Deletions cut 3 bases from V and 2 bases from J, with 14 bases between. The CDR3 contains 15 residues. The CDR3 spells CASSASQDSNTEAFF. The CDR3 DNA sequence: TGTGCCAGCAGCGCCTCCCAGGACTCTAACACTGAAGCTTTCTTT.